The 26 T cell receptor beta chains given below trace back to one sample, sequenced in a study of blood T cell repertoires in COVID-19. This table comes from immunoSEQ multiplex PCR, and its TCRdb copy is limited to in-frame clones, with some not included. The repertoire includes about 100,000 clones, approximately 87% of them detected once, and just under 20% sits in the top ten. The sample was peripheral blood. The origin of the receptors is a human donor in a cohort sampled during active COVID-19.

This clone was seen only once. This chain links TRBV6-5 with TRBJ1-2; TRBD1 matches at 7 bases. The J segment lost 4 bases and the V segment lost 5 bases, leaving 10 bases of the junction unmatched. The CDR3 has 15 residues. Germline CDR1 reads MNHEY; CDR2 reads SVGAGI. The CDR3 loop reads CASSPDRTEVYGYTF. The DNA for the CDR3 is TGTGCCAGCAGTCCGGACAGGACGGAAGTCTATGGCTACACCTTC.

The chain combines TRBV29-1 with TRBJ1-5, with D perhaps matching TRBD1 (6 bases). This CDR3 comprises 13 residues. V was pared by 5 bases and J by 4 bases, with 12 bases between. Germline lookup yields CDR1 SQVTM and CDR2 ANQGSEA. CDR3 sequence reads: CSVQDSSNQPQHF. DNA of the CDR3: TGCAGCGTTCAGGACAGTTCTAATCAGCCCCAGCATTTT.

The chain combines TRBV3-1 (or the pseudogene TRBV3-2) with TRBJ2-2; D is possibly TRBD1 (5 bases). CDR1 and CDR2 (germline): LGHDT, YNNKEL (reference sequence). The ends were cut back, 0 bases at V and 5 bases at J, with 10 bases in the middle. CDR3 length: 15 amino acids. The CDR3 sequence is CASSQDKSGTGELFF. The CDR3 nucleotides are TGTGCCAGCAGCCAAGATAAATCAGGGACCGGGGAGCTGTTTTTT.

The CDR3 DNA follows: TGTGCCAGCAGCTTAGGTCCTAGCGGAACCTACAATGAGCAGTTCTTC. It is translated as CASSLGPSGTYNEQFF. The chain employs TRBV11-1 and TRBJ2-1; 7 bases align to TRBD2. The trim removed 1 base at V and 2 bases at J, leaving 5 bases unmatched. Germline V lookup: CDR1 SGHAT, CDR2 FQDESV (reference sequence). The CDR3 is 16 amino acids.

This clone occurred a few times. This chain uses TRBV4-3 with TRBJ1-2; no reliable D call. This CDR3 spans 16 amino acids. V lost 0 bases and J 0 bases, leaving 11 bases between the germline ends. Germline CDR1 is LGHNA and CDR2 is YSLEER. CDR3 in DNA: TGCGCCAGCAGCCAAGATCTGCAGTCAGCTAACTATGGCTACACCTTC. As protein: CASSQDLQSANYGYTF.

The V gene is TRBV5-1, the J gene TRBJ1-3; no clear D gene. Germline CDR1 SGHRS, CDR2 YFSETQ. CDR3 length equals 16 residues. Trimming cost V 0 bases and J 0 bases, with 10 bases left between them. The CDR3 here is CASSLGSGTSGNTIYF. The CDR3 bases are TGCGCCAGCAGCTTGGGCAGTGGCACCTCTGGAAACACCATATATTTT.

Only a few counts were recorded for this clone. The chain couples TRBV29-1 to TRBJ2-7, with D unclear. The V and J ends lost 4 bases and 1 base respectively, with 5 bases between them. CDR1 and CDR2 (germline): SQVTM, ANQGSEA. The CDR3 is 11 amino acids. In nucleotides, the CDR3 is TGCAGCGTTGGCGGATCCTACGAGCAGTACTTC. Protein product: CSVGGSYEQYF.

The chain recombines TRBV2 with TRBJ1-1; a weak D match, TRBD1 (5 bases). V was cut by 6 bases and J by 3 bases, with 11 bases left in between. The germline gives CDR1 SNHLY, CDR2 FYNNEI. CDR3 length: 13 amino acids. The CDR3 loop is CASSRPGDTEAFF. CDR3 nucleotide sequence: TGTGCCAGCAGCCGACCGGGGGACACTGAAGCTTTCTTT. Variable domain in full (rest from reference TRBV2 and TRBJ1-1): EPEVTQTPSHQVTQMGQEVILRCVPISNHLYFYWYRQILGQKVEFLVSFYNNEISEKSEIFDDQFSVERPDGSNFTLKIRSTKLEDSAMYFCASSRPGDTEAFFGQGTRLTVV.

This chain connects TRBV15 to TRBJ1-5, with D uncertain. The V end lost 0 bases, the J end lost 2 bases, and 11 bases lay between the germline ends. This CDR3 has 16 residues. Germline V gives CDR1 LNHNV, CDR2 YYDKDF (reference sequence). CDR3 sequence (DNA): TGTGCCACCAGCAGAGATTTTGGTAGCGGCAATCAGCCCCAGCATTTT. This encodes CATSRDFGSGNQPQHF.

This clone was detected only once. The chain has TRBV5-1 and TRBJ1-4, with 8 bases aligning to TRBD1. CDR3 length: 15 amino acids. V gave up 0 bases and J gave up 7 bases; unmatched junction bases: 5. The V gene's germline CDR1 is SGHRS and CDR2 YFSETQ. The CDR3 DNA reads TGCGCCAGCAGCTTGGGGACAGGGATGGGTGAAAAACTGTTTTTT. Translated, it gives CASSLGTGMGEKLFF. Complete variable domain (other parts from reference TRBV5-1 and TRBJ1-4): KAGVTQTPRYLIKTRGQQVTLSCSPISGHRSVSWYQQTPGQGLQFLFEYFSETQRNKGNFPGRFSGRQFSNSRSEMNVSTLELGDSALYLCASSLGTGMGEKLFFGSGTQLSVL.

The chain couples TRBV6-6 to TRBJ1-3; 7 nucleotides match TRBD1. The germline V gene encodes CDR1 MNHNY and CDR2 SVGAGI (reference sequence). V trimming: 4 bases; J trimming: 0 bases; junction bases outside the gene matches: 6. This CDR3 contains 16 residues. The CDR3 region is CASSSRQGGSGNTIYF. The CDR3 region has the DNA TGTGCCAGCAGTTCCCGACAGGGAGGCTCTGGAAACACCATATATTTT.

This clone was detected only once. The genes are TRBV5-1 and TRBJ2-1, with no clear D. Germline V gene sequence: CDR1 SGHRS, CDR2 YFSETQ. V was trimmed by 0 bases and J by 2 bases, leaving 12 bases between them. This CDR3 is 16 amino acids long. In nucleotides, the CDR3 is TGCGCCAGCAGCTTGGCCCTAGGTAGTACCTACAATGAGCAGTTCTTC. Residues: CASSLALGSTYNEQFF.

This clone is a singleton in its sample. CDR3 DNA sequence: TGTGCCAGCTCACCACTTCTTACTACTAGCGGGGTACAAGAGACCCAGTACTTC. It is translated as CASSPLLTTSGVQETQYF. V gene TRBV18 combines with J gene TRBJ2-5; 10 bases fit TRBD2. With 1 base clipped from V and 2 bases from J, the junction kept 10 bases outside the gene matches. This CDR3 is 18 amino acids long. Germline CDR1 is KGHSH and CDR2 is LQKENI.

The DNA of the CDR3 is TGTGCCAGCAGTTACAACCGGGGCACTGAAGCTTTCTTT. Residues: CASSYNRGTEAFF. The J gene is TRBJ1-1, the V gene TRBV6-5; D remains ambiguous. V lost 2 bases, J lost 4 bases, and 8 bases lay in between. This CDR3 region has 13 residues. Germline-derived CDR1 and CDR2 are MNHEY and SVGAGI.

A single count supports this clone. In nucleotides, the CDR3 is TGTGCCACCAGTGATCGACAGAACTCCTACGAGCAGTACTTC. Translation gives CATSDRQNSYEQYF. V and J are TRBV24-1 and TRBJ2-7; weak D call: TRBD1 (5 bases). The CDR3 sequence is 14 residues long. Trimming shortened V by 3 bases and J by 0 bases, and 8 bases separated the two germline ends. Germline CDR1 and CDR2: KGHDR and SFDVKD.

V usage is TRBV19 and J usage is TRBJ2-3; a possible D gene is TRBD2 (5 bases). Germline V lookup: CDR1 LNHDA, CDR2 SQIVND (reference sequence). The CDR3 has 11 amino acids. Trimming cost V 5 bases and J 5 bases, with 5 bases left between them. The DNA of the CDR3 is TGTGCCAGTAGTCGGGGAGATACGCAGTATTTT. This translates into CASSRGDTQYF.

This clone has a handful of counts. CDR3 residues: CSARSSYEQYF. The CDR3 DNA reads as TGCAGTGCTAGATCGTCCTACGAGCAGTACTTC. This sequence joins TRBV20-1 and TRBJ2-7; D is unclear. The CDR3 covers 11 residues. With 2 bases removed from V and 1 base from J, the gap between germline ends came to 3 bases. CDR1 and CDR2 (germline): DFQATT, SNEGSKA (reference sequence).

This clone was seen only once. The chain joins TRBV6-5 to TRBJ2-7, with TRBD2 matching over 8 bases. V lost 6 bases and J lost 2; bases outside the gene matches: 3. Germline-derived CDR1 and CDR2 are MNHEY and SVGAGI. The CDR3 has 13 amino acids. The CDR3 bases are TGTGCCAGCAGCGGGAGGGACACCTACGAGCAGTACTTC. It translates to CASSGRDTYEQYF.

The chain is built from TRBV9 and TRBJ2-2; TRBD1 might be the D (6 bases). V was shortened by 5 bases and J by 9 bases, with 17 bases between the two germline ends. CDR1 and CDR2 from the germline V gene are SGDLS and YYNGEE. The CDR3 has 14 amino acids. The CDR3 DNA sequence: TGTGCCAGCAGTCAGGGGCTCCTAGGTCGGGAGCTGTTTTTT. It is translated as CASSQGLLGRELFF.

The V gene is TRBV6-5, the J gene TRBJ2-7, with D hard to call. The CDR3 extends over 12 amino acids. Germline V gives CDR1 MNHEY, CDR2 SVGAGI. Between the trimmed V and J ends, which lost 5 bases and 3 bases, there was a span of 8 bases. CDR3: CASSSNNYEQYF. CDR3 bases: TGTGCCAGCAGTAGTAACAACTACGAGCAGTACTTC.

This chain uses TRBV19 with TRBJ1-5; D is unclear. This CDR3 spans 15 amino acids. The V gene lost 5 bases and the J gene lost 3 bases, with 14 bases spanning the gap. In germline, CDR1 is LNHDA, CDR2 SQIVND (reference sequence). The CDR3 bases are TGTGCCAGTAGTGCTGGCGGGAAGTTCAATCAGCCCCAGCATTTT. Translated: CASSAGGKFNQPQHF.

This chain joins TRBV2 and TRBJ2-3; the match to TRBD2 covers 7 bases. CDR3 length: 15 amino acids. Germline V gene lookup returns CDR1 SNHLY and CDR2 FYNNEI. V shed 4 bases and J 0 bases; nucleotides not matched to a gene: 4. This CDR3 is CASSVLATSTDTQYF. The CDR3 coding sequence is TGTGCCAGCAGTGTACTAGCGACTAGCACAGATACGCAGTATTTT.

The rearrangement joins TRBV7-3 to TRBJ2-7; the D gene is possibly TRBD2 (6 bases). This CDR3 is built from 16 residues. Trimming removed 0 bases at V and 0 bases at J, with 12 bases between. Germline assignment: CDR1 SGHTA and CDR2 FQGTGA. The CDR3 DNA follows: TGTGCCAGCAGCTTAACGGGCGGGACCAGCTCCTACGAGCAGTACTTC. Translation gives CASSLTGGTSSYEQYF.

For the CDR3, the DNA is TGTGCCAGCAGCCAAGAAACGGCCTACGAGCAGTACTTC. This sequence encodes CASSQETAYEQYF. The chain employs TRBV4-2 and TRBJ2-7; D is uncertain. The CDR3 sequence is 13 residues long. From germline, CDR1 is LGHNA and CDR2 YNFKEQ. Trimming took off 0 bases at V and 2 bases at J, with 5 bases between the two ends.

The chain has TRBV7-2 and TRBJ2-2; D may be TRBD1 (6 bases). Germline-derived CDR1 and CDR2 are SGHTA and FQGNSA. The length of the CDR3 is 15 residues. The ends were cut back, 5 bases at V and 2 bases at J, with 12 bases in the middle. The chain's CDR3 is CASSPDRFNTGELFF. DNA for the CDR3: TGTGCCAGCAGCCCCGACAGGTTTAACACCGGGGAGCTGTTTTTT.

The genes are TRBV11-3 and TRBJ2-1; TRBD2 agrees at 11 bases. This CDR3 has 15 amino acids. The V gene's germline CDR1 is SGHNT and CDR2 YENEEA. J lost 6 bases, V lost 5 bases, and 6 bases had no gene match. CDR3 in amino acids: CASSPGLAEGNEQFF. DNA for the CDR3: TGTGCCAGCAGCCCGGGACTAGCGGAAGGCAATGAGCAGTTCTTC. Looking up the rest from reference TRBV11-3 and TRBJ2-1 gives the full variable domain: EAGVVQSPRYKIIEKKQPVAFWCNPISGHNTLYWYLQNLGQGPELLIRYENEEAVDDSQLPKDRFSAERLKGVDSTLKIQPAELGDSAVYLCASSPGLAEGNEQFFGPGTRLTVL.